In terms of frequency, the clone carrying this TCR beta chain is medium-sized (0.01 to 0.1%). The antigen is not known. These data are taken from a study of T cell clusters in autoimmune cytopenias. One tube held mixed TRB-A and TRB-B primer pools for touch-down PCR. Reanalyzing the multiplex PCR reads, TCRdb keeps one entry per CDR3 protein, without DNA. The table counts more than 7,000 distinct CDR3 sequences; 4.1% lies in the top ten. Overall study results and limits: No experiment has yet validated the function of the T cell clusters defined in silico. Comparing secondary cytopenia with chronic lymphocytic leukemia showed no cluster-lack signature, apparently masked by lymphoma repertoire. Clustering suggested that physiological T cell clusters were missing in primary autoimmune cytopenia patients.

The CDR3 is 17 residues long. The germline V gene encodes CDR1 MNHEY and CDR2 SMNVEV (reference sequence). Approximately 40,000 genome equivalents of blood DNA were amplified for TRB. Sequenced input: peripheral blood. This receptor was taken from a human donor with an autoimmune cytopenia or autoimmune hepatitis (not recorded which). The chain is built from TRBV27 and TRBJ2-6; TCRdb's D gene call, TRBD2, goes unchecked for lack of DNA. CDR3: CASTGLAVVSGANVLTF.